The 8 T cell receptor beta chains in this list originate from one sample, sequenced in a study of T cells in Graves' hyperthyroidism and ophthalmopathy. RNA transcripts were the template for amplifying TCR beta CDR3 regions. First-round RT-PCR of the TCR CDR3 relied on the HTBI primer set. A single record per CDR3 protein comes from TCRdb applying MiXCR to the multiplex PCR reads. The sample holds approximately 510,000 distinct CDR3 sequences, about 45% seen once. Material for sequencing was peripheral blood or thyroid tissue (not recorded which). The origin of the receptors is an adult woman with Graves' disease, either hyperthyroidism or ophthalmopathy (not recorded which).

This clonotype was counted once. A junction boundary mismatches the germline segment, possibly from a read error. CDR3 nucleotide sequence: TGCGCCAGCAGCCAAAGTGACAGCGGACCCTACGAGCAGTACTTC. Amino acids: CASSQSDSGPYEQYF. V is TRBV7-2 and J is TRBJ2-7, with D perhaps assigned TRBD1 or TRBD2 (5 bases each). CDR1 and CDR2 (germline): SGHTA, FQGNSA. This CDR3 has 15 amino acids.

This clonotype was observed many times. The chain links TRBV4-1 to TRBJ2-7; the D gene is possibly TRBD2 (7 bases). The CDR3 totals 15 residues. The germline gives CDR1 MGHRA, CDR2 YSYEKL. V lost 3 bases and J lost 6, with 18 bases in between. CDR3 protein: CASSHVAGAPGEQYF. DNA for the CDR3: TGCGCCAGCAGCCACGTGGCGGGGGCGCCGGGCGAGCAGTACTTC.

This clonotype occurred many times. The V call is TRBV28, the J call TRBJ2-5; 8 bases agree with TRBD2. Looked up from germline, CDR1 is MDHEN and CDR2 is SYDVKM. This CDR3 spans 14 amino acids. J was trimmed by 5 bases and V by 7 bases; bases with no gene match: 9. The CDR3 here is CASTSPGGVETQYF. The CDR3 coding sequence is TGTGCCAGCACCTCACCCGGGGGGGTGGAGACCCAGTACTTC.

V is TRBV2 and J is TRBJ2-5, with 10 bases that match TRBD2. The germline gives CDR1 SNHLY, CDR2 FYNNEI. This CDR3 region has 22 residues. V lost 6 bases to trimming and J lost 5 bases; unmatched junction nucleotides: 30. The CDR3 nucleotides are TGTGCCAGCAGCGAACAGGGATCTGGAAACACGATAGGACTAGCGGTGGGGGAGACCCAGTACTTC. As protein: CASSEQGSGNTIGLAVGETQYF.

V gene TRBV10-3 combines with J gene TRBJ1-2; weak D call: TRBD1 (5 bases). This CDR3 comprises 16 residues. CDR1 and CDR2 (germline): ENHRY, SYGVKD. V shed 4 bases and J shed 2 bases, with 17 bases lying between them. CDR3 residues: CAISAQGISANYGYTF. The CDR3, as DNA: TGTGCCATCAGTGCGCAGGGTATTTCGGCAAACTATGGCTACACCTTC.

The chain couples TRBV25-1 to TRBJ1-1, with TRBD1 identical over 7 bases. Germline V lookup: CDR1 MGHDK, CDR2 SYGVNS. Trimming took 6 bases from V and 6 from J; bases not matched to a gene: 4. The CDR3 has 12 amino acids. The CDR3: CASSGQVPEAFF. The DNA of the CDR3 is TGTGCCAGCAGCGGACAGGTGCCTGAAGCTTTCTTT.

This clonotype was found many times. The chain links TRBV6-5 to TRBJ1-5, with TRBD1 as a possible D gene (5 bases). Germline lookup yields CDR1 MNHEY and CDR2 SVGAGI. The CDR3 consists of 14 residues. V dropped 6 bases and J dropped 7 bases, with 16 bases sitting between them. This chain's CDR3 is CASSRGTTGQPQHF. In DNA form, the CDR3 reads TGTGCCAGCAGCCGAGGGACCACGGGGCAGCCCCAGCATTTT.

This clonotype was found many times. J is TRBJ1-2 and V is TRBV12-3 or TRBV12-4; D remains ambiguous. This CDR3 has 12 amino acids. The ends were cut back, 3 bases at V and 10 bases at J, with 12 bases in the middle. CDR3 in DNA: TGTGCCAGCAGTTTTTCTTTGGCCGACTACACCTTC. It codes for CASSFSLADYTF.